The sequence of this T cell receptor (beta chain) was determined in a study of cytomegalovirus exposure and HLA in healthy donors. Study findings and constraints: Later analysis identified a missense DCLRE1C variant that was linked to TCR beta V- and J-gene trimming. About 87% or about 30% of the time was how often most TCR beta V segments were productive, according to an earlier analysis.

Use of 60 Vbeta and 13 Jbeta primers characterized the PCR. TCRdb keeps only in-frame clones here, not all; method: immunoSEQ multiplex PCR. The sample carries fewer than 200,000 clones, 65% to 70% recorded once. There are a few counts of this clone. Its antigen remains unidentified. Deletions cut 5 bases from V and 1 base from J, with 9 bases between. This CDR3 has 14 amino acids. The V gene's germline CDR1 is MDHEN and CDR2 SYDVKM. The sample was PBMCs. The chain recombines TRBV28 with TRBJ2-4, with D possibly being TRBD2 (7 bases). This clonotype was sampled from a woman aged 18-30 years in good health and CMV-seropositive. CDR3 in amino acids: CASSRGGAKNIQYF. CDR3 in DNA: TGTGCCAGCAGTAGGGGGGGGGCCAAAAACATTCAGTACTTC.